A single sample is the source of the 9 T cell receptor beta chains below, sequenced in a study of blood T cell repertoires in COVID-19 (TCRdb year 2020). Receptors were amplified or captured by the immunoSEQ multiplex PCR assay. Here the immuneACCESS table is served through TCRdb, limited to in-frame sequences with V and J called. Missing clones are a known gap in these copies; in checked studies unresolved V genes cover under half, and the rest lacks a known reason. This sample gives 75,000 to 100,000 clones in total; 87% of them show up just once. Of the sample, approximately 8% is held by the ten largest clones. Source material: peripheral blood. These receptors were obtained from a human donor with acute or convalescent COVID-19. The donor label of this sample is uncertain.

V gene TRBV3-1 (or the pseudogene TRBV3-2) combines with J gene TRBJ2-7, with D perhaps TRBD2 (5 bases). The germline V gene encodes CDR1 LGHDT and CDR2 YNNKEL (reference sequence). The CDR3 runs 13 residues. Trimming took off 4 bases at V and 5 bases at J, with 12 bases between the two ends. The CDR3 sequence: CASSPRKRDEQYF. CDR3 DNA sequence: TGTGCCAGCAGCCCCCGCAAGAGGGACGAGCAGTACTTC.

The chain combines TRBV28 with TRBJ2-2, with TRBD2 identical over 8 bases. The CDR3 extends over 15 amino acids. CDR1 is MDHEN and CDR2 is SYDVKM in the germline V gene. The V and J ends lost 4 bases and 2 bases, in that order; junction bases with no gene match: 3. The CDR3 loop reads CASSSGGVNTGELFF. Here the CDR3 DNA reads TGTGCCAGCAGTTCGGGAGGGGTTAACACCGGGGAGCTGTTTTTT.

The rearrangement uses TRBV5-4 and TRBJ2-3; TRBD2 aligns across 9 bases. V dropped 0 bases and J dropped 6; count of bases not matched to a gene: 11. CDR1 is SGHNT, CDR2 YYREEE, per germline (reference sequence). There are 17 residues in the CDR3. The CDR3 protein is CASSLGGTAGGRDTQYF. The CDR3, as DNA: TGTGCCAGCAGCTTGGGGGGCACAGCGGGGGGACGTGATACGCAGTATTTT. Complete variable domain (other parts from reference TRBV5-4 and TRBJ2-3): ETGVTQSPTHLIKTRGQQVTLRCSSQSGHNTVSWYQQALGQGPQFIFQYYREEENGRGNFPPRFSGLQFPNYSSELNVNALELDDSALYLCASSLGGTAGGRDTQYFGPGTRLTVL.

This rearrangement joins TRBV29-1 to TRBJ1-3; D unclear. The length of the CDR3 is 16 residues. In germline, CDR1 is SQVTM, CDR2 ANQGSEA. The germline V and J ends were trimmed by 0 bases and 2 bases, with 14 bases remaining between them. The CDR3 DNA is TGCAGCGTTGAAGATCGAAGAGCGAGGGCTGGAAACACCATATATTTT. It codes for CSVEDRRARAGNTIYF. Full variable domain (remainder filled in from reference TRBV29-1 and TRBJ1-3): SAVISQKPSRDICQRGTSLTIQCQVDSQVTMMFWYRQQPGQSLTLIATANQGSEATYESGFVIDKFPISRPNLTFSTLTVSNMSPEDSSIYLCSVEDRRARAGNTIYFGEGSWLTVV.

This clone showed up just a few times. This chain links TRBV11-3 with TRBJ2-2; the match to TRBD1 covers 8 bases. Trimming took 5 bases from V and 5 from J; bases not matched to a gene: 4. Germline V lookup: CDR1 SGHNT, CDR2 YENEEA. The CDR3 runs to 14 residues. DNA of the CDR3: TGTGCCAGCAGCCGGACAGGGTGGACCGGGGAGCTGTTTTTT. It encodes CASSRTGWTGELFF.

The chain couples TRBV3-1 (or the pseudogene TRBV3-2) to TRBJ1-6; no reliable D call. This CDR3 region has 13 residues. V was pared by 0 bases and J by 10 bases, with 7 bases between. CDR1 and CDR2 (germline): LGHDT, YNNKEL (reference sequence). The DNA for the CDR3 is TGTGCCAGCAGCCAAGAATGGGAGTCACCCCTCCACTTT. It specifies CASSQEWESPLHF.

The gene calls are TRBV6-6 and TRBJ2-3; TRBD1 is a possible D gene (6 bases). The germline V and J ends were trimmed by 8 bases and 0 bases, with 9 bases remaining between them. Germline V gene data show CDR1 as MNHNY and CDR2 as SVGAGI (reference sequence). This CDR3 has 13 amino acids. Written as DNA, the CDR3 is TGTGCCAGCGGGGACACCAGCACAGATACGCAGTATTTT. Its protein product is CASGDTSTDTQYF.

This chain links TRBV12-5 with TRBJ2-5, with D possibly TRBD2 on 5 matching bases. This CDR3 contains 12 residues. The V end was cut by 2 bases, the J end by 9 bases, with 10 bases between. The germline V gene has CDR1 LGHNT and CDR2 FRNRAP. CDR3 loop: CASGLSGGAQYF. CDR3 DNA sequence: TGTGCTAGTGGTTTGAGCGGTGGGGCCCAGTACTTC. Drawing the rest from reference TRBV12-5 and TRBJ2-5, the complete variable domain is DARVTQTPRHKVTEMGQEVTMRCQPILGHNTVFWYRQTMMQGLELLAYFRNRAPLDDSGMPKDRFSAEMPDATLATLKIQPSEPRDSAVYFCASGLSGGAQYFGPGTRLLVL.

CDR3 coding DNA: TGTGCCAGCAGCTTAAGGTCGGGTACCTCCGGGATGAGCACAGATACGCAGTATTTT. Translation: CASSLRSGTSGMSTDTQYF. V usage is TRBV7-9 and J usage is TRBJ2-3, with D tentatively TRBD2 (5 bases). The CDR3 has 19 amino acids. The V end lost 2 bases, the J end lost 0 bases, and 21 bases lay between the germline ends. Germline CDR1 reads SEHNR; CDR2 reads FQNEAQ (reference sequence).